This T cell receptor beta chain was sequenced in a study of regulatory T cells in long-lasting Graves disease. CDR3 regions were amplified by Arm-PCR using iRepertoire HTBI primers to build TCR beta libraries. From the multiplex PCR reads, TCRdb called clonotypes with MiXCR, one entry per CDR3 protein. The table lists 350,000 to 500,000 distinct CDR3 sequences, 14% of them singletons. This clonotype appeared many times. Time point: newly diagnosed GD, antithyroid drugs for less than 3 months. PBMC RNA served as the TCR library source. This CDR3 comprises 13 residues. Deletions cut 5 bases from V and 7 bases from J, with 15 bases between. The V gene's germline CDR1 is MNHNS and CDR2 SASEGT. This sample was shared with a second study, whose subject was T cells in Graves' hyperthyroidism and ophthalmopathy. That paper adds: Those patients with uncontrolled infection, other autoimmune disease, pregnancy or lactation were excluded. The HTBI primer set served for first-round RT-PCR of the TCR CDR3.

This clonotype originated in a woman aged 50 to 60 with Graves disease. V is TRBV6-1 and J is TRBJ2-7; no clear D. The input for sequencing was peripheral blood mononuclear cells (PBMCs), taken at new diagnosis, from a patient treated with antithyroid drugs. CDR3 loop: CASSPIRGGEQYF. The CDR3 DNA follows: TGTGCCAGCAGTCCGATTAGAGGTGGTGAGCAGTACTTC.